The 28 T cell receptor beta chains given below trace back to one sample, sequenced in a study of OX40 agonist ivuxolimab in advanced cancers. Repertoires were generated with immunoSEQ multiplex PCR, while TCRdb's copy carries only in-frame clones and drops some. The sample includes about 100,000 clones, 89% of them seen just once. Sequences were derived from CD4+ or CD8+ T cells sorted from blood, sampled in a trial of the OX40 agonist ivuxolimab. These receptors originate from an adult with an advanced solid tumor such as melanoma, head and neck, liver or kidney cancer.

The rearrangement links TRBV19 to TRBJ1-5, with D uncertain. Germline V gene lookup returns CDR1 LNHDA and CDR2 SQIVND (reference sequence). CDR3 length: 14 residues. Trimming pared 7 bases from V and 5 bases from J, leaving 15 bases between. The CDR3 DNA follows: TGTGCCAGTATGGCAGGTCCAAGATATCAGCCCCAGCATTTT. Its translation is CASMAGPRYQPQHF. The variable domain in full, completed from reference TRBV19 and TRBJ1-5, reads DGGITQSPKYLFRKEGQNVTLSCEQNLNHDAMYWYRQDPGQGLRLIYYSQIVNDFQKGDIAEGYSVSREKKESFPLTVTSAQKNPTAFYLCASMAGPRYQPQHFGDGTRLSIL.

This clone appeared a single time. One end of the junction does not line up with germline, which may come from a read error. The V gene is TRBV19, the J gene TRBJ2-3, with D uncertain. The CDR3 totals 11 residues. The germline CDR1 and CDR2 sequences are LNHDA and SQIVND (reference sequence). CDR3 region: CASSILDTQYF. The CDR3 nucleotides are TGTGCCAGCAGTATTTTAGATACGCAGTATTTT.

CDR3 in amino acids: CASSPGGRWTDTQYF. DNA of the CDR3: TGTGCCAGCAGCCCAGGGGGCAGATGGACAGATACGCAGTATTTT. This chain uses TRBV7-8 with TRBJ2-3, with TRBD1 identical over 8 bases. This CDR3 region has 15 residues. The junction had 7 bases not matched to a gene; V was cut back by 5 bases and J by 3 bases. The germline gives CDR1 SGHVS, CDR2 FQNEAQ. The whole variable domain, filled in from reference TRBV7-8 and TRBJ2-3, reads GAGVSQSPRYKVAKRGQDVALRCDPISGHVSLFWYQQALGQGPEFLTYFQNEAQLDKSGLPSDRFFAERPEGSVSTLKIQRTQQEDSAVYLCASSPGGRWTDTQYFGPGTRLTVL.

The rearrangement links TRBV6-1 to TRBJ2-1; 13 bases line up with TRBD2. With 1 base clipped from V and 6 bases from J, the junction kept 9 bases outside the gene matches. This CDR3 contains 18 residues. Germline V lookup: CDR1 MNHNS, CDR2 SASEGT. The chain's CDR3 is CASSEDATSGGRPNEQFF. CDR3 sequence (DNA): TGTGCCAGCAGTGAAGACGCGACTAGCGGGGGGCGTCCCAATGAGCAGTTCTTC.

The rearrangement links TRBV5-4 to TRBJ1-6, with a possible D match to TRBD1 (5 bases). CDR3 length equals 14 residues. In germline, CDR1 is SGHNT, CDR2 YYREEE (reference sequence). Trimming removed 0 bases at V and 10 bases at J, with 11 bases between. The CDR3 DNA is TGTGCCAGCAGCTTGGGCAGGGATCAGTCACCCCTCCACTTT. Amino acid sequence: CASSLGRDQSPLHF.

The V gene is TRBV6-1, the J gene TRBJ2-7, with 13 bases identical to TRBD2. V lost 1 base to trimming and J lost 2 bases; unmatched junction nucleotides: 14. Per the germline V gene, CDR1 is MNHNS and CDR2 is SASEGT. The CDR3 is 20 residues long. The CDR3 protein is CASSEGGLAGFVGGAYEQYF. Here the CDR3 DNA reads TGTGCCAGCAGTGAAGGGGGACTAGCGGGATTTGTGGGAGGAGCCTACGAGCAGTACTTC.

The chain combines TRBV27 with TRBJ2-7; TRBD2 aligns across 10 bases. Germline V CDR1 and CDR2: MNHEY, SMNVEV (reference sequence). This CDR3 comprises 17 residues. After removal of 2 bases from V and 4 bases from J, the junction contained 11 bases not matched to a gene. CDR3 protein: CASSLTASGGALYEQYF. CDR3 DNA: TGTGCCAGCAGTTTAACCGCTAGCGGGGGAGCCTTGTACGAGCAGTACTTC.

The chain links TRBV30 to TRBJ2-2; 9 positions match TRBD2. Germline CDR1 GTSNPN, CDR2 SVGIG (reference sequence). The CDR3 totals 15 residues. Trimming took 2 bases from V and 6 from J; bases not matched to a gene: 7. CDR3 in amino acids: CAWSLLAGSPGELFF. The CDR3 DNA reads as TGTGCCTGGAGTTTGCTAGCGGGGTCTCCCGGGGAGCTGTTTTTT.

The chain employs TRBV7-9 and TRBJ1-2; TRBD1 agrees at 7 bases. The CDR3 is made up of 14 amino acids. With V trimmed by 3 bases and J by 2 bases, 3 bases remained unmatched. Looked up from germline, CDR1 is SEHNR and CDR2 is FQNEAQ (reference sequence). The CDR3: CASSLGTDNYGYTF. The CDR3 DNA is TGTGCCAGCAGCTTGGGGACAGACAACTATGGCTACACCTTC.

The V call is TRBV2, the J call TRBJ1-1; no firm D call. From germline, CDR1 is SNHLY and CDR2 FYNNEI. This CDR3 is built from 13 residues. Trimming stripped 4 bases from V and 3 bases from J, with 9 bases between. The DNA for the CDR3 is TGTGCCAGCAGTGGCGATAGGGACACTGAAGCTTTCTTT. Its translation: CASSGDRDTEAFF.

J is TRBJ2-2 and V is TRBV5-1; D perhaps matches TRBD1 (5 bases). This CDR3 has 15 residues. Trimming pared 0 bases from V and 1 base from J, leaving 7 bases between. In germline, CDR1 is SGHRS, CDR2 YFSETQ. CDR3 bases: TGCGCCAGCAGCTTGGGACAGATGAACACCGGGGAGCTGTTTTTT. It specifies CASSLGQMNTGELFF.

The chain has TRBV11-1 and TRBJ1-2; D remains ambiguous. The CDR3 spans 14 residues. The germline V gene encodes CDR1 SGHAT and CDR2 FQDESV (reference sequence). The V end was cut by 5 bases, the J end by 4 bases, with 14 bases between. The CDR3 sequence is CASSRGEVGYGYTF. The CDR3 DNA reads TGTGCCAGCAGCCGAGGTGAGGTCGGCTATGGCTACACCTTC.

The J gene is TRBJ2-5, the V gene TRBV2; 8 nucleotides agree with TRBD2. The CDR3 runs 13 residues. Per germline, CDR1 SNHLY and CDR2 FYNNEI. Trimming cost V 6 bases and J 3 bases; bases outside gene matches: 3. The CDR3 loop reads CASRRTSKETQYF. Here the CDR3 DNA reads TGTGCCAGCAGGAGGACTAGCAAAGAGACCCAGTACTTC.

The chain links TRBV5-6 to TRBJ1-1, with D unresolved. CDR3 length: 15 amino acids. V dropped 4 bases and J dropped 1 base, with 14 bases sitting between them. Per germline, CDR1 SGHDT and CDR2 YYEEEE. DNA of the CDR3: TGTGCCAGCAGCGGAATGACGGTGGGGAACACTGAAGCTTTCTTT. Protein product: CASSGMTVGNTEAFF.

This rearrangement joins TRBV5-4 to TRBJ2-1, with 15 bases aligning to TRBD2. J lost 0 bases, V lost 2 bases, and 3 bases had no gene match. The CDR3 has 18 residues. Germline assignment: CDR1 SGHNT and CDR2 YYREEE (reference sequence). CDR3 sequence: CASSFGTSGGSSYNEQFF. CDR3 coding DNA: TGTGCCAGCAGCTTTGGGACTAGCGGGGGGAGCTCCTACAATGAGCAGTTCTTC.

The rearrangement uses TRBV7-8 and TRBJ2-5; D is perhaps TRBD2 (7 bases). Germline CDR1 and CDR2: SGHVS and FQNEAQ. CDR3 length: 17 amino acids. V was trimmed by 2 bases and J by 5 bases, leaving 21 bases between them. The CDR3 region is CASSLSHSWGGAETQYF. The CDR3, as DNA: TGTGCCAGCAGCTTATCCCACTCCTGGGGGGGCGCGGAGACCCAGTACTTC.

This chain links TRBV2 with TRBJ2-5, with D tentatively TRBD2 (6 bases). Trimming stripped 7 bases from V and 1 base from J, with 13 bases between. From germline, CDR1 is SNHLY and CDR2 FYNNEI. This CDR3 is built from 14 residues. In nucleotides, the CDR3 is TGTGCCAGCAAATTAAGGGACTTCCAAGAGACCCAGTACTTC. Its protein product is CASKLRDFQETQYF.

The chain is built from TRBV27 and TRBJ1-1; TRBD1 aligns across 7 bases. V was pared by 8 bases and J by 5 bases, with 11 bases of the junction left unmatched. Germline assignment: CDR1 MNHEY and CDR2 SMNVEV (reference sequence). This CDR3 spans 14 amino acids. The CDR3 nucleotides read TGTGCCAGCTGTTGCCCCGACAGGGTGACTGAAGCTTTCTTT. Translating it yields CASCCPDRVTEAFF.

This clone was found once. The CDR3 nucleotides read TGTGCCAGCAGCCCCAGACGGGACTACGAGCAGTACTTC. Translated: CASSPRRDYEQYF. The chain carries TRBV11-3 and TRBJ2-7; D is perhaps TRBD2 (5 bases). The V end lost 5 bases, the J end lost 3 bases, and 11 bases lay between the germline ends. This CDR3 region has 13 residues. From germline, CDR1 is SGHNT and CDR2 YENEEA.

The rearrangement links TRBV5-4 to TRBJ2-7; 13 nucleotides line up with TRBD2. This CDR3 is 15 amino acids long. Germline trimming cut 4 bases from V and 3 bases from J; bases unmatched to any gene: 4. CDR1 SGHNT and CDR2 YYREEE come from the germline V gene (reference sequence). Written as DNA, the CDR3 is TGTGCCAGCAGCCAGGGGACTAGCGGGGACTACGAGCAGTACTTC. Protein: CASSQGTSGDYEQYF.

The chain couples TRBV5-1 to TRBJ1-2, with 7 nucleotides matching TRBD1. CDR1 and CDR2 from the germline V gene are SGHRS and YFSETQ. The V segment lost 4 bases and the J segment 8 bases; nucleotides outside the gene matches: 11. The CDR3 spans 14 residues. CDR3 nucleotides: TGCGCCAGCAGCCAACGAAATCACAGGGGCGGCTACACCTTC. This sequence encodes CASSQRNHRGGYTF.

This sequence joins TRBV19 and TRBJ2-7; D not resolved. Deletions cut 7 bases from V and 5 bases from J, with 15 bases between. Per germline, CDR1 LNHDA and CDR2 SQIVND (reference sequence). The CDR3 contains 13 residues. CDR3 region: CASNRQIGDEQYF. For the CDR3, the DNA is TGTGCCAGTAACCGGCAGATTGGCGACGAGCAGTACTTC. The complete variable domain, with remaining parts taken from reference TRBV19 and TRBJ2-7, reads DGGITQSPKYLFRKEGQNVTLSCEQNLNHDAMYWYRQDPGQGLRLIYYSQIVNDFQKGDIAEGYSVSREKKESFPLTVTSAQKNPTAFYLCASNRQIGDEQYFGPGTRLTVT.

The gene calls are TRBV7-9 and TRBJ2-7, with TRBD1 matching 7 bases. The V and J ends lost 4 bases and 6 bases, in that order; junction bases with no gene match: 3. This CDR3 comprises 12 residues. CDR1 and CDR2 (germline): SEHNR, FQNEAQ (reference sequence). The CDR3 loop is CASSSTGAEQYF. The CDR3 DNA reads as TGTGCCAGCAGCTCCACAGGGGCCGAGCAGTACTTC.

DNA of the CDR3: TGTGCCAGCGGGGGCCTCGACTCTGAAAAACTGTTTTTT. Amino acids: CASGGLDSEKLFF. V and J are TRBV6-1 and TRBJ1-4, with D possibly matching TRBD1 (6 bases). Germline-derived CDR1 and CDR2 are MNHNS and SASEGT. This CDR3 region has 13 residues. The germline V and J ends were trimmed by 8 bases and 7 bases, with 14 bases remaining between them.

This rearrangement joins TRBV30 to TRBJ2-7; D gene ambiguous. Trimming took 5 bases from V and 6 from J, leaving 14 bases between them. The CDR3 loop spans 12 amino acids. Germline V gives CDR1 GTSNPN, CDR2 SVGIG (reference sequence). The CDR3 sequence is CAWVRSQVEQYF. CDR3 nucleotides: TGTGCCTGGGTCCGTTCGCAGGTCGAGCAGTACTTC.

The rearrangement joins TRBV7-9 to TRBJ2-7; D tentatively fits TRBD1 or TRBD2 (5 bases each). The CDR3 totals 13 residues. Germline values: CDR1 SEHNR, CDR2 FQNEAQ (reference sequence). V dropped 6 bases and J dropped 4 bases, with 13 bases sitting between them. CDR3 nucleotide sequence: TGTGCCAGCAGGCCCCCTGGGGGATACGAGCAGTACTTC. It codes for CASRPPGGYEQYF.

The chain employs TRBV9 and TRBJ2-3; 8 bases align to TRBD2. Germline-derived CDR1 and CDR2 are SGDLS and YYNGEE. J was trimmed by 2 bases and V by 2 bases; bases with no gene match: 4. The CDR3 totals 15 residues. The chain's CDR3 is CASSVSGKTTDTQYF. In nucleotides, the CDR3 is TGTGCCAGCAGCGTTAGCGGGAAGACCACAGATACGCAGTATTTT.

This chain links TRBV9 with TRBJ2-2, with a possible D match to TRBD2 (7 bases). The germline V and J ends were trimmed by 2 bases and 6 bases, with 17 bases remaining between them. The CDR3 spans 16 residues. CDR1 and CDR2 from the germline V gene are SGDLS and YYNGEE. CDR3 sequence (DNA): TGTGCCAGCAGCGTCCTGTCGGGGGGCCAAGCCGGGGAGCTGTTTTTT. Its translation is CASSVLSGGQAGELFF.